These 32 T cell receptor beta chains came from one sample sequenced in a study of blood T cell repertoires in COVID-19. Method: immunoSEQ multiplex PCR; TCRdb's copy keeps in-frame clones and lacks some. Of 100,000 to 150,000 clones listed, about 86% are singletons. The material sequenced was peripheral blood. These receptors were collected from a woman aged 55 to 70 with active or convalescent COVID-19.

This chain connects TRBV3-1 (or the pseudogene TRBV3-2) to TRBJ2-2; 9 nucleotides line up with TRBD1. CDR3 length equals 19 residues. J was trimmed by 4 bases and V by 4 bases; bases with no gene match: 16. Germline CDR1 and CDR2: LGHDT and YNNKEL (reference sequence). CDR3 loop: CASSPVPGQGRGGTGELFF. The DNA for the CDR3 is TGTGCCAGCAGCCCTGTCCCGGGACAGGGTAGAGGGGGCACCGGGGAGCTGTTTTTT.

The CDR3 protein is CASSLVAGGFYNEQFF. The CDR3 nucleotides are TGTGCCAGCAGTTTAGTGGCGGGGGGGTTCTACAATGAGCAGTTCTTC. This chain links TRBV27 with TRBJ2-1; 9 bases agree with TRBD2. The CDR3 sequence is 16 residues long. Losses at the gene ends were 2 bases for V and 3 bases for J; bases not matched to a gene: 5. Germline V gene data show CDR1 as MNHEY and CDR2 as SMNVEV (reference sequence).

The genes are TRBV6-1 and TRBJ1-5, with no clear D. This CDR3 is built from 12 residues. Trimming stripped 2 bases from V and 4 bases from J, with 3 bases between. CDR1 is MNHNS, CDR2 SASEGT, per germline. The chain's CDR3 is CASSESNQPQHF. The CDR3 nucleotides read TGTGCCAGCAGTGAATCAAATCAGCCCCAGCATTTT.

The chain recombines TRBV9 with TRBJ2-3; D call uncertain. The CDR3 has 11 amino acids. Trimming took 4 bases from V and 11 from J, leaving 11 bases between them. Germline V gene data show CDR1 as SGDLS and CDR2 as YYNGEE. CDR3 bases: TGTGCCAGCAGCCCCGGTTCTAGGCAGTATTTT. Protein sequence: CASSPGSRQYF. The full variable domain, completed using reference TRBV9 and TRBJ2-3, is DSGVTQTPKHLITATGQRVTLRCSPRSGDLSVYWYQQSLDQGLQFLIQYYNGEERAKGNILERFSAQQFPDLHSELNLSSLELGDSALYFCASSPGSRQYFGPGTRLTVL.

This clone was seen once. J is TRBJ2-2 and V is TRBV11-3; D is possibly TRBD2 (5 bases). V lost 4 bases and J 0 bases, leaving 9 bases between the germline ends. CDR1 and CDR2 from the germline V gene are SGHNT and YENEEA. There are 15 residues in the CDR3. CDR3 sequence reads: CASSSRGTNTGELFF. For the CDR3, the DNA is TGTGCCAGCAGCTCCCGGGGAACGAACACCGGGGAGCTGTTTTTT.

A single count supports this clone. This chain links TRBV6-5 with TRBJ1-5; D may be TRBD1 (5 bases). Germline V lookup: CDR1 MNHEY, CDR2 SVGAGI. Trimming cost V 6 bases and J 5 bases, with 11 bases left between them. This CDR3 contains 13 residues. The CDR3 DNA reads as TGTGCCAGCAGCGCGGGGACGGATCAGCCCCAGCATTTT. Amino acid sequence: CASSAGTDQPQHF.

The chain combines TRBV4-3 with TRBJ2-3, with 14 nucleotides matching TRBD2. CDR3 length: 17 amino acids. CDR1 is LGHNA and CDR2 is YSLEER in the germline V gene. The V gene end was trimmed by 1 base and the J gene end by 4 bases; junction bases not matched to a gene: 4. Here the CDR3 reads CASSQGLTSGRADTQYF. The CDR3 DNA follows: TGCGCCAGCAGCCAAGGCCTGACTAGCGGGAGGGCAGATACGCAGTATTTT.

The chain links TRBV9 to TRBJ2-3; 10 bases map to TRBD2. J lost 10 bases, V lost 2 bases, and 13 bases had no gene match. The length of the CDR3 is 16 residues. Germline CDR1 and CDR2: SGDLS and YYNGEE. CDR3 DNA: TGTGCCAGCAGCGTCGAGGGTCTAGCGGGGGCGGCGGCGCAGTATTTT. As protein: CASSVEGLAGAAAQYF.

The J gene is TRBJ2-2, the V gene TRBV2; weak D call: TRBD2 (7 bases). The germline V gene encodes CDR1 SNHLY and CDR2 FYNNEI. V shed 7 bases and J shed 3 bases, with 15 bases lying between them. CDR3 size: 15 residues. The CDR3 protein is CASTKGGGHTGELFF. CDR3 nucleotides: TGTGCCAGCACCAAGGGGGGGGGACACACCGGGGAGCTGTTTTTT. Combining the CDR3 with reference TRBV2 and TRBJ2-2 gives the whole variable domain EPEVTQTPSHQVTQMGQEVILRCVPISNHLYFYWYRQILGQKVEFLVSFYNNEISEKSEIFDDQFSVERPDGSNFTLKIRSTKLEDSAMYFCASTKGGGHTGELFFGEGSRLTVL.

The rearrangement uses TRBV27 and TRBJ1-5; TRBD1 matches at 9 bases. In germline, CDR1 is MNHEY, CDR2 SMNVEV (reference sequence). V trimming: 3 bases; J trimming: 6 bases; junction bases outside the gene matches: 6. The CDR3 sequence is 15 residues long. Written as DNA, the CDR3 is TGTGCCAGCAGTTTTACAGGGGGCAGGTTTCAGCCCCAGCATTTT. It translates to CASSFTGGRFQPQHF.

The V gene is TRBV15, the J gene TRBJ2-6; D gene unclear. V was pared by 5 bases and J by 0 bases, with 8 bases between. The CDR3 runs 15 residues. CDR1 LNHNV and CDR2 YYDKDF come from the germline V gene (reference sequence). The CDR3 DNA follows: TGTGCCACCAGCTCCCGTAGCTCTGGGGCCAACGTCCTGACTTTC. Protein product: CATSSRSSGANVLTF. Full variable domain (remainder filled in from reference TRBV15 and TRBJ2-6): DAMVIQNPRYQVTQFGKPVTLSCSQTLNHNVMYWYQQKSSQAPKLLFHYYDKDFNNEADTPDNFQSRRPNTSFCFLDIRSPGLGDTAMYLCATSSRSSGANVLTFGAGSRLTVL.

This chain joins TRBV5-4 and TRBJ1-2; D not resolved. Germline V gene data show CDR1 as SGHNT and CDR2 as YYREEE (reference sequence). This CDR3 region has 14 residues. Trimming pared 4 bases from V and 4 bases from J, leaving 14 bases between. In DNA form, the CDR3 reads TGTGCCAGCAGCCCAGACCGGGAGGGCTATGGCTACACCTTC. Amino acid sequence: CASSPDREGYGYTF. Variable domain in full (rest from reference TRBV5-4 and TRBJ1-2): ETGVTQSPTHLIKTRGQQVTLRCSSQSGHNTVSWYQQALGQGPQFIFQYYREEENGRGNFPPRFSGLQFPNYSSELNVNALELDDSALYLCASSPDREGYGYTFGSGTRLTVV.

V and J are TRBV6-2 or TRBV6-3 and TRBJ1-1; 11 nucleotides match TRBD1. Germline V CDR1 and CDR2: MNHEY, SVGEGT. V lost 0 bases to trimming and J lost 5 bases; unmatched junction nucleotides: 5. The CDR3 loop spans 16 amino acids. The CDR3: CASSYSGDRGWTEAFF. CDR3 nucleotide sequence: TGTGCCAGCAGTTACTCCGGGGACAGGGGGTGGACTGAAGCTTTCTTT.

The V and J genes are TRBV7-8 and TRBJ2-5; 11 positions agree with TRBD2. The CDR3 extends over 16 amino acids. J was trimmed by 5 bases and V by 1 base; bases with no gene match: 6. In germline, CDR1 is SGHVS, CDR2 FQNEAQ. CDR3 residues: CASSLGGLADAETQYF. The DNA of the CDR3 is TGTGCCAGCAGCTTAGGGGGACTAGCGGATGCGGAGACCCAGTACTTC.

This rearrangement joins TRBV20-1 to TRBJ1-6, with D unclear. Trimming removed 1 base from V and 8 bases from J, with 3 bases in between. The V gene's germline CDR1 is DFQATT and CDR2 SNEGSKA (reference sequence). CDR3 size: 11 residues. CDR3 amino acids: CSARGDSPLHF. The CDR3 nucleotides are TGCAGTGCTAGAGGAGATTCACCCCTCCACTTT.

The V gene is TRBV19, the J gene TRBJ1-5, with D possibly TRBD1 on 6 matching bases. This CDR3 contains 15 residues. The V gene lost 5 bases and the J gene lost 1 base, with 12 bases spanning the gap. Germline CDR1 is LNHDA and CDR2 is SQIVND (reference sequence). The CDR3 is CASSLRDTSNQPQHF. Written as DNA, the CDR3 is TGTGCCAGTAGTCTCAGGGACACCAGCAATCAGCCCCAGCATTTT.

This clone was seen just once. The chain employs TRBV28 and TRBJ1-1; D possibly corresponds to TRBD1 (5 bases). This CDR3 is built from 13 residues. Per germline, CDR1 MDHEN and CDR2 SYDVKM. Trimming took off 7 bases at V and 4 bases at J, with 13 bases between the two ends. The CDR3 nucleotides are TGTGCCAGCACCACGGGGGGAGGCACTGAAGCTTTCTTT. This codes for CASTTGGGTEAFF.

This clone has at least ten counts. The chain carries TRBV7-9 and TRBJ1-5, with D possibly TRBD1 on 6 matching bases. Germline CDR1 is SEHNR and CDR2 is FQNEAQ (reference sequence). V gave up 4 bases and J gave up 6 bases, with 10 bases separating them. The CDR3 has 13 residues. For the CDR3, the DNA is TGTGCCAGCAGCTCAGGGGTAGGTCAGCCCCAGCATTTT. It is translated as CASSSGVGQPQHF.

The J gene is TRBJ2-7, the V gene TRBV6-5; D possibly corresponds to TRBD2 (5 bases). The V and J ends lost 7 bases and 0 bases respectively, with 10 bases between them. Germline assignment: CDR1 MNHEY and CDR2 SVGAGI. This CDR3 contains 13 residues. DNA for the CDR3: TGTGCCAGCAATCCTAGCTACTCCTACGAGCAGTACTTC. Protein: CASNPSYSYEQYF.

In its sample, this clone was seen a few times. This sequence joins TRBV24-1 and TRBJ1-5, with unresolved D. The germline V gene encodes CDR1 KGHDR and CDR2 SFDVKD. The germline V and J ends were trimmed by 0 bases and 0 bases, with 11 bases remaining between them. The CDR3 totals 17 residues. CDR3 sequence (DNA): TGTGCCACCAGTGATTTGCGGCGACTTTATAGCAATCAGCCCCAGCATTTT. This gives the protein CATSDLRRLYSNQPQHF.

V and J are TRBV19 and TRBJ2-2, with 7 bases matching TRBD1. Per the germline V gene, CDR1 is LNHDA and CDR2 is SQIVND (reference sequence). This CDR3 has 15 amino acids. V lost 5 bases and J lost 3; bases outside the gene matches: 6. This chain's CDR3 is CASSPGDRHTGELFF. DNA for the CDR3: TGTGCCAGTAGTCCCGGGGACAGACACACCGGGGAGCTGTTTTTT.

This chain joins TRBV19 and TRBJ1-1, with TRBD1 matching 9 bases. The junction had 5 bases not matched to a gene; V was cut back by 5 bases and J by 10 bases. The CDR3 totals 12 residues. Germline CDR1 and CDR2: LNHDA and SQIVND (reference sequence). The CDR3 loop is CASSAPGQGAFF. For the CDR3, the DNA is TGTGCCAGTAGTGCTCCGGGACAGGGAGCTTTCTTT.

The rearrangement links TRBV5-1 to TRBJ2-5, with TRBD2 identical over 9 bases. V lost 5 bases and J lost 5; bases outside the gene matches: 4. The germline V gene has CDR1 SGHRS and CDR2 YFSETQ. There are 13 residues in the CDR3. The CDR3 loop is CASRSGGSETQYF. CDR3 sequence (DNA): TGCGCCAGCAGGAGCGGGGGGTCGGAGACCCAGTACTTC. The full variable domain, with the rest looked up from reference TRBV5-1 and TRBJ2-5, is KAGVTQTPRYLIKTRGQQVTLSCSPISGHRSVSWYQQTPGQGLQFLFEYFSETQRNKGNFPGRFSGRQFSNSRSEMNVSTLELGDSALYLCASRSGGSETQYFGPGTRLLVL.

The V gene is TRBV18, the J gene TRBJ2-6; TRBD2 might be the D (5 bases). Trimming cost V 6 bases and J 0 bases, with 15 bases left between them. Germline V gene data show CDR1 as KGHSH and CDR2 as LQKENI. The CDR3 runs to 17 residues. The CDR3 sequence is CASSPRETSSGANVLTF. CDR3 DNA sequence: TGTGCCAGCTCTCCCCGGGAAACTAGCTCTGGGGCCAACGTCCTGACTTTC.

The CDR3 loop reads CASSIGTGGWQPQHF. CDR3 sequence (DNA): TGTGCCAGTAGTATCGGGACAGGGGGCTGGCAGCCCCAGCATTTT. The J gene is TRBJ1-5, the V gene TRBV19, with 12 positions matching TRBD1. V gave up 3 bases and J gave up 7 bases; unmatched junction bases: 4. CDR1 is LNHDA, CDR2 SQIVND, per germline (reference sequence). The CDR3 is 15 residues long.

The chain links TRBV7-9 to TRBJ2-4, with 8 bases aligning to TRBD2. Germline loops: CDR1 SEHNR, CDR2 FQNEAQ (reference sequence). This CDR3 comprises 12 residues. V shed 11 bases and J 8 bases; nucleotides not matched to a gene: 8. This CDR3 reads CAAGGGIDIQYF. The CDR3 nucleotides are TGTGCCGCCGGGGGGGGCATCGACATTCAGTACTTC. The whole variable domain, remainder taken from reference TRBV7-9 and TRBJ2-4, is DTGVSQNPRHKITKRGQNVTFRCDPISEHNRLYWYRQTLGQGPEFLTYFQNEAQLEKSRLLSDRFSAERPKGSFSTLEIQRTEQGDSAMYLCAAGGGIDIQYFGAGTRLSVL.

This CDR3 is CASSETSGISNEQFF. The CDR3 coding sequence is TGTGCCAGCAGCGAGACTAGCGGGATATCAAATGAGCAGTTCTTC. The rearrangement links TRBV4-2 to TRBJ2-1; 11 positions agree with TRBD2. This CDR3 comprises 15 residues. The germline V gene has CDR1 LGHNA and CDR2 YNFKEQ. Trimming took 5 bases from V and 7 from J; bases not matched to a gene: 7.

This sequence joins TRBV27 and TRBJ1-6; D gene unclear. The germline CDR1 and CDR2 sequences are MNHEY and SMNVEV (reference sequence). The CDR3 consists of 15 residues. Trimming took 2 bases from V and 10 from J, leaving 15 bases between them. This CDR3 is CASSLDVGGRSPLHF. CDR3 DNA sequence: TGTGCCAGCAGTTTAGATGTCGGAGGGCGGTCACCCCTCCACTTT.

J is TRBJ2-1 and V is TRBV6-5; 8 nucleotides agree with TRBD2. The V and J ends lost 5 bases and 4 bases, in that order; junction bases with no gene match: 4. Germline V CDR1 and CDR2: MNHEY, SVGAGI. The CDR3 loop spans 14 amino acids. CDR3 nucleotide sequence: TGTGCCAGCAGTACGGGGGGGGTTTACAATGAGCAGTTCTTC. It encodes CASSTGGVYNEQFF.

The chain has TRBV28 and TRBJ1-2; possibly TRBD1 for D (5 bases). The CDR3 has 14 amino acids. Germline values: CDR1 MDHEN, CDR2 SYDVKM. V lost 8 bases, J lost 1 base, and 14 bases lay in between. CDR3 in amino acids: CASARVGGNYGYTF. The CDR3 bases are TGTGCCAGCGCGCGGGTGGGGGGTAACTATGGCTACACCTTC.

The sample holds one count of this clone. The chain is built from TRBV25-1 and TRBJ2-1; 8 positions agree with TRBD2. Per germline, CDR1 MGHDK and CDR2 SYGVNS. CDR3 length: 15 amino acids. The V segment lost 6 bases and the J segment 0 bases; nucleotides outside the gene matches: 4. CDR3 residues: CASSSGTSSYNEQFF. The DNA of the CDR3 is TGTGCCAGCAGCTCCGGGACTAGCTCCTACAATGAGCAGTTCTTC.

This chain joins TRBV13 and TRBJ2-5; 8 bases are shared with TRBD2. J lost 3 bases, V lost 5 bases, and 5 bases had no gene match. The germline CDR1 and CDR2 sequences are PRHDT and FYEKMQ (reference sequence). CDR3 length equals 14 residues. The CDR3 DNA reads TGTGCCAGCAGCGCACGACTAGCGAAAGAGACCCAGTACTTC. It specifies CASSARLAKETQYF.